The present entry profiles one T cell receptor beta chain with its context. Antigen specificity is unknown. The CDR3 totals 15 residues. Per the germline V gene, CDR1 is LGHNA and CDR2 is YNFKEQ. Trimming removed 2 bases from V and 4 bases from J; junction bases left unmatched: 5. This sample is part of a study of CD8+ T cells in alopecia areata. Study information: Treatment comprised oral tofacitinib, 5 to 10 mg twice daily, in treated patients. Overall study findings and caveats: Higher clonality and more expanded CD8+ clones appeared in lesional than normal scalp.

Extraction of RNA preceded its reverse transcription into cDNA, which served as the sequencing template. Repertoires were generated with immunoSEQ multiplex PCR, while TCRdb's copy carries only in-frame clones and drops some. The table lists roughly 140,000 clones, approximately 53% of them singletons. This TCR came from a human donor with alopecia areata. V usage is TRBV4-2 and J usage is TRBJ2-7; 10 bases align to TRBD2. Sample: CD8+ T cells sorted from blood, taken at week 0. CDR3 region: CASSQRASGGYEQYF. CDR3 in DNA: TGTGCCAGCAGCCAAAGGGCTAGCGGGGGATACGAGCAGTACTTC.